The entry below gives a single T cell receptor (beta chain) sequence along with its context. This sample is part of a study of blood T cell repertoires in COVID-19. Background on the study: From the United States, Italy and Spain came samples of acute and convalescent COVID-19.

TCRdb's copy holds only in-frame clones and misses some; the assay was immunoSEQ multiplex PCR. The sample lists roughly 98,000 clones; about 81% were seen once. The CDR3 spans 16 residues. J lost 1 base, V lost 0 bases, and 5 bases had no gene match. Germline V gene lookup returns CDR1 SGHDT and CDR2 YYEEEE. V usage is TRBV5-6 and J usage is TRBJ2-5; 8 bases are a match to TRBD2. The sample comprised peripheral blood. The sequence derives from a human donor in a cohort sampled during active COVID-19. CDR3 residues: CASSLAGSGAQETQYF. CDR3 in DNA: TGTGCCAGCAGCTTGGCCGGTAGCGGGGCCCAAGAGACCCAGTACTTC.